Below, 19 T cell receptor beta chains from the same sample are listed, as sequenced in a study of T cell responses to AZD1222 COVID-19 vaccine. Measured with immunoSEQ multiplex PCR; TCRdb has only the in-frame clones, and not every one. Of 75,000 to 100,000 clones in the sample, 85% to 90% were seen once. The sequencing here drew on peripheral blood, taken on day 0 of AZD1222 vaccination. All receptors come from an adult in good health.

The V and J genes are TRBV6-2 or TRBV6-3 and TRBJ2-7; D is unresolved. Trimming took 6 bases from V and 3 from J, leaving 12 bases between them. In germline, CDR1 is MNHEY, CDR2 SVGEGT. This CDR3 region has 13 residues. CDR3 loop: CASSPRSIYEQYF. CDR3 nucleotide sequence: TGTGCCAGCAGCCCCCGGAGTATCTACGAGCAGTACTTC.

The gene calls are TRBV28 and TRBJ2-5, with D unresolved. Looked up from germline, CDR1 is MDHEN and CDR2 is SYDVKM. Trimming pared 6 bases from V and 4 bases from J, leaving 6 bases between. The CDR3 sequence is 11 residues long. The CDR3 nucleotides read TGTGCCAGCAGCGTACGAGAGACCCAGTACTTC. Residues: CASSVRETQYF.

The CDR3 loop is CASSGQANYGYTF. In nucleotides, the CDR3 is TGTGCCAGCAGCGGACAGGCTAACTATGGCTACACCTTC. The chain carries TRBV12-3 or TRBV12-4 and TRBJ1-2; the match to TRBD1 covers 7 bases. V lost 6 bases, J lost 0 bases, and 1 base stayed unmatched. CDR3 length: 13 residues.

The V gene is TRBV5-1, the J gene TRBJ2-5; D unclear. CDR1 and CDR2 (germline): SGHRS, YFSETQ. This CDR3 region has 15 residues. V was trimmed by 1 base and J by 3 bases, leaving 13 bases between them. CDR3 region: CASSLFSATEETQYF. The CDR3 coding sequence is TGCGCCAGCAGCTTGTTCTCAGCGACTGAAGAGACCCAGTACTTC. The entire variable domain, with the rest obtained from reference TRBV5-1 and TRBJ2-5, is as follows: KAGVTQTPRYLIKTRGQQVTLSCSPISGHRSVSWYQQTPGQGLQFLFEYFSETQRNKGNFPGRFSGRQFSNSRSEMNVSTLELGDSALYLCASSLFSATEETQYFGPGTRLLVL.

The chain is built from TRBV21-1 and TRBJ2-1. TRBV21-1 counts as a pseudogene. The CDR3 length is 15 residues. CDR3 in DNA: TGTGCCAGCAGCGCCCTGACGAGCTCCTACAATGAGCAGTTCTTC. It codes for CASSALTSSYNEQFF.

The V gene is TRBV7-2, the J gene TRBJ2-5; 9 positions match TRBD2. V shed 6 bases and J 4 bases; nucleotides not matched to a gene: 9. The CDR3 is 15 amino acids. Germline CDR1 and CDR2: SGHTA and FQGNSA. DNA for the CDR3: TGTGCCAGCAGTTTCCGGGGTAGCGGGGGAGAGACCCAGTACTTC. It specifies CASSFRGSGGETQYF. Using reference TRBV7-2 and TRBJ2-5 for the parts outside the CDR3, the full variable domain is GAGVSQSPSNKVTEKGKDVELRCDPISGHTALYWYRQSLGQGLEFLIYFQGNSAPDKSGLPSDRFSAERTGGSVSTLTIQRTQQEDSAVYLCASSFRGSGGETQYFGPGTRLLVL.

The rearrangement links TRBV5-8 to TRBJ2-1; 9 nucleotides align to TRBD2. The CDR3 has 14 residues. Trimming at V came to 4 bases and at J to 6 bases, leaving 5 bases not matched to a gene. Germline CDR1 is SGHTS and CDR2 is YDEGEE. The CDR3 region has the DNA TGTGCCAGCAGCGGGGGACTAGCCGGCAATGAGCAGTTCTTC. Its translation: CASSGGLAGNEQFF.

The rearrangement links TRBV28 to TRBJ1-1; D is unresolved. Trimming removed 7 bases from V and 4 bases from J, with 13 bases in between. Looked up from germline, CDR1 is MDHEN and CDR2 is SYDVKM. The CDR3 has 13 residues. The CDR3 coding sequence is TGTGCCAGCACCCTCGAGGGTGGCACTGAAGCTTTCTTT. Its translation: CASTLEGGTEAFF.

This chain joins TRBV25-1 and TRBJ2-3; TRBD2 matches at 7 bases. J was trimmed by 1 base and V by 2 bases; bases with no gene match: 12. Looked up from germline, CDR1 is MGHDK and CDR2 is SYGVNS. The CDR3 is 18 residues long. CDR3 nucleotides: TGTGCCAGCAGTGAAGACTCTAGCGGAGGGGTTGGCACAGATACGCAGTATTTT. Translating it yields CASSEDSSGGVGTDTQYF.

J is TRBJ1-4 and V is TRBV27; D not certain. Trimming pared 5 bases from V and 1 base from J, leaving 11 bases between. Per germline, CDR1 MNHEY and CDR2 SMNVEV (reference sequence). The CDR3 spans 15 residues. The CDR3 sequence: CASSPRPGTNEKLFF. CDR3 coding DNA: TGTGCCAGCAGTCCCAGACCCGGAACTAATGAAAAACTGTTTTTT.

V and J are TRBV7-3 and TRBJ2-5, with TRBD1 matching over 8 bases. CDR1 and CDR2 (germline): SGHTA, FQGTGA. Trimming at V came to 5 bases and at J to 5 bases, leaving 10 bases not matched to a gene. The CDR3 length is 15 residues. Written as DNA, the CDR3 is TGTGCCAGCAGCGCCCGACAGGGGCTGCGGGAGACCCAGTACTTC. Protein: CASSARQGLRETQYF.

This clone has a handful of counts. The J gene is TRBJ1-2, the V gene TRBV15; D ambiguous. This CDR3 contains 14 residues. Germline lookup yields CDR1 LNHNV and CDR2 YYDKDF (reference sequence). The V end lost 0 bases, the J end lost 9 bases, and 14 bases lay between the germline ends. Here the CDR3 reads CATSRDRSKERYTF. The CDR3 coding sequence is TGTGCCACCAGCAGAGATCGGTCCAAAGAGCGCTACACCTTC.

The V call is TRBV30, the J call TRBJ1-2; possible D gene TRBD1, 5 bases. Trimming cost V 7 bases and J 12 bases, with 15 bases left between them. Germline CDR1 GTSNPN, CDR2 SVGIG (reference sequence). The CDR3 has 10 amino acids. The CDR3 protein is CAFGQSRNTF. In DNA form, the CDR3 reads TGTGCCTTTGGACAATCGAGAAACACCTTC.

CDR3 bases: TGTGCCAGCAGTGCCGGACTAGCGGGAGGGCCTTCAGATACGCAGTATTTT. It encodes CASSAGLAGGPSDTQYF. The chain is built from TRBV6-1 and TRBJ2-3; the match to TRBD2 covers 15 bases. This CDR3 spans 17 amino acids. Looked up from germline, CDR1 is MNHNS and CDR2 is SASEGT. Trimming cost V 4 bases and J 4 bases; bases outside gene matches: 6.

Here the CDR3 reads CAGHEIPGPPSVSYEQYF. In DNA form, the CDR3 reads TGTGCCGGTCATGAAATACCGGGACCCCCCTCAGTTTCCTACGAGCAGTACTTC. The rearrangement uses TRBV27 and TRBJ2-7; D is tentatively TRBD1 or TRBD2 (5 bases each). Germline V gene lookup returns CDR1 MNHEY and CDR2 SMNVEV (reference sequence). The CDR3 is made up of 18 amino acids. Between the trimmed V and J ends, which lost 11 bases and 1 base, there was a span of 30 bases.

The chain recombines TRBV19 with TRBJ2-7, with 8 positions matching TRBD2. The CDR3 is 16 residues long. The germline CDR1 and CDR2 sequences are LNHDA and SQIVND (reference sequence). V dropped 1 base and J dropped 3; count of bases not matched to a gene: 8. The CDR3 loop reads CASSIGVERELYEQYF. In nucleotides, the CDR3 is TGTGCCAGTAGTATAGGGGTCGAGCGGGAGCTCTACGAGCAGTACTTC.

This clone appeared once. The chain links TRBV30 to TRBJ1-6; 7 bases align to TRBD1. V lost 0 bases and J lost 10; bases outside the gene matches: 6. Germline CDR1 and CDR2: GTSNPN and SVGIG (reference sequence). The CDR3 sequence is 14 residues long. Here the CDR3 DNA reads TGTGCCTGGAGTGTACTTAGGGGGCACTCACCCCTCCACTTT. Its protein product is CAWSVLRGHSPLHF.

This chain links TRBV6-2 or TRBV6-3 with TRBJ2-5, with D tentatively TRBD2 (7 bases). The CDR3 is 15 amino acids. Germline CDR1 is MNHEY and CDR2 is SVGEGT. Trimming took 4 bases from V and 5 from J, leaving 17 bases between them. CDR3 sequence reads: CASSWGGANGETQYF. The CDR3 region has the DNA TGTGCCAGCAGTTGGGGGGGGGCCAACGGGGAGACCCAGTACTTC.

The genes are TRBV7-2 and TRBJ1-3, with D unresolved. Trimming cost V 5 bases and J 3 bases, with 11 bases left between them. CDR1 is SGHTA and CDR2 is FQGNSA in the germline V gene. CDR3 length: 14 residues. In DNA form, the CDR3 reads TGTGCCAGCAGCCAGGAGGCGATTGGAAACACCATATATTTT. As protein: CASSQEAIGNTIYF.